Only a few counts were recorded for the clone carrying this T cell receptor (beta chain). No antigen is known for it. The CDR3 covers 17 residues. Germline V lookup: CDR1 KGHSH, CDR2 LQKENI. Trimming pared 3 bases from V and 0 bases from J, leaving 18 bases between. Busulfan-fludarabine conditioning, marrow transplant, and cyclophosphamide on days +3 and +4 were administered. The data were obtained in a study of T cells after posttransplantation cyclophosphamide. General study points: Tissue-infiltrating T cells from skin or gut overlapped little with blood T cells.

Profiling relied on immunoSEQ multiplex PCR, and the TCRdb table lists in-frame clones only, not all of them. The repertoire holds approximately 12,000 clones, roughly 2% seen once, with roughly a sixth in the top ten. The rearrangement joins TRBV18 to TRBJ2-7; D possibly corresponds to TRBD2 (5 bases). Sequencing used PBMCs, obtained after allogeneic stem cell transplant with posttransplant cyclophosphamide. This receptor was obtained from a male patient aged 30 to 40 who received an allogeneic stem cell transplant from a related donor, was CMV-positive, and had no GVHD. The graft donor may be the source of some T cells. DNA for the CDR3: TGTGCCAGCTCACCGACCGGGGTAGGGCCGGGCTCCTACGAGCAGTACTTC. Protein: CASSPTGVGPGSYEQYF.